This TCR beta chain was sequenced in a study of blood T cell repertoires in COVID-19 (dated by TCRdb to 2020 to 2022). For context, the study as a whole: Samples from collaborators originated in the United States, Italy and Spain and spanned both the acute and convalescent phases of COVID-19. The material from the prospective study consisted of cDNA or gDNA derived from T cells, B-cell-depleted T cells, or PBMCs. Subjects who had been exposed to COVID-19, were actively infected with it, or had recovered from it provided the deeply sampled blood TCRbeta repertoires that made up the dataset. The repertoires were released in a freely available public database intended as a resource for research on the immune response to SARS-CoV-2. The samples were drawn from two sources: the first 160 participants of the ongoing ImmuneRACE study, and fewer than 1,500 subjects contributed by 6 global collaborators. The sample metadata nearly always contained a de-identified subject ID, COVID-19 status, age in years and sex. Where available, HLA class I and class II types were obtained from metadata supplied by the sample provider rather than from assay-based typing.

In the prospective study, participants were about 18 to 95 years old, resided in fewer than 25 geographic areas of the United States, and were enrolled through a virtual design. In the prospective study, participants were assigned to cohorts based on the clinical history participants reported in a screening survey and a study questionnaire. For ImmuneRACE Cohort 3, a participant was defined as recovered based on two consecutive negative NP/OP PCR tests, clearance by a healthcare professional, or resolution of symptoms. Mobile phlebotomists in the prospective study collected whole blood, serum and a nasopharyngeal or oropharyngeal swab from every participant. Participants in the prospective study had the option to provide additional blood draws and questionnaires over a 2-month period. Before DNA extraction, prospective study blood samples were shipped either frozen or at room temperature. TCRbeta CDR3 regions were amplified from genomic DNA using the immunoSEQ Assay, a bias-controlled multiplex PCR. On the authors' methods: Nucleated cell counts per sample were estimated from amplification of reference gene primers within the assay. To quantify the absolute abundance of each unique TCRbeta CDR3 rearrangement, sequence reads were collapsed and filtered. Productive Simpson clonality was computed per sample as the square root of Simpson's diversity index over productive rearrangements. TCRdb limited this immuneACCESS table to in-frame rearrangements with V and J called. A share of clones is missing; checked studies link under half to unresolved V genes, and the rest is unexplained. The D gene and trimming were derived from the DNA, and the V and J assignments and clone size from that table. The sample table lists roughly 400,000 clones, around 87% of them with a count of one. The leading ten clones occupy approximately 9.3% of the sample.

Results the study describes overall, beyond this receptor: How much clinical and demographic metadata was included differed by source and by participant, and the metadata was provided uncurated.

The CDR3 contains 12 residues, cysteine and phenylalanine counted. This entry keeps only the CDR3 DNA: 36 bases, framed from base 1. V gives up 5 bases and J gives up 7 bases, and the segment between their germline ends measures 9 bases. The germline V gene (reference sequence) yields SGHNT for CDR1 and YYREEE for CDR2. Comment on this clone: What this receptor recognizes is not known. Qualities for individual bases were not recorded, and no much larger clone is one base off.

Sequencing used PBMCs or T cells enriched from blood (not recorded which). The chain was built from TRBV5-4 and TRBJ2-2; no D gene is confidently identified. This sequence originates from a woman between 45 and 65 years old who had recovered from COVID-19. The DNA sequence is as follows: TGTGCCAGCAGTCTACCCGGCGGGGAGCTGTTTTTT. It translates to CASSLPGGELFF.